A single sample is the source of the 18 T cell receptor beta chains below, sequenced in a study of T-cell reconstitution after alpha-beta-depleted transplantation in children. A library of TCRbeta sequences, prepared with unique molecular identifiers, was generated. TCRdb ran MiXCR on the PCR reads and lists one entry per CDR3 protein. The sample includes roughly 490,000 distinct CDR3 sequences, approximately 10% of them seen just once. This specimen was PBMCs, mostly from graft donor cells, taken 180 days after TCRalphabeta/CD19-depleted stem cell transplant. Receptor source: a female patient aged 2-9 years who had a stem cell transplant for aplastic anemia, so the T cells may come from the graft donor.

The sample holds a few counts of this clonotype. This likely comes from a read error, as the CDR3 has no conserved phenylalanine or tryptophan at its end. It is unclear where the CDR3 begins or ends on the DNA, so no DNA is shown, and the CDR3 is as TCRdb lists it. The chain's CDR3 is CASRRQSPK. The genes are TRBV27 and TRBJ2-3; the table's D call TRBD1 went unverified against the DNA. The germline CDR1 and CDR2 sequences are MNHEY and SMNVEV (reference sequence). The CDR3 length equals 9 residues, ends included.

This clonotype was seen a handful of times. V and J are TRBV3-1 and TRBJ1-2; 8 bases match TRBD1. From germline, CDR1 is LGHDT and CDR2 YNNKEL (reference sequence). This CDR3 spans 15 amino acids. The V gene end was trimmed by 4 bases and the J gene end by 4 bases; junction bases not matched to a gene: 8. The CDR3 coding sequence is TGTGCCAGCAGCCGCCTCGGGACAGGACCCTATGGCTACACCTTC. Translated: CASSRLGTGPYGYTF.

This clonotype was counted many times. This sequence joins TRBV29-1 and TRBJ2-7; 9 bases fit TRBD2. There are 17 residues in the CDR3. Germline-derived CDR1 and CDR2 are SQVTM and ANQGSEA. The J segment lost 2 bases and the V segment lost 0 bases, leaving 11 bases of the junction unmatched. The CDR3, as DNA: TGCAGCGTTGAAGATCTTCTCGCTAGCGGGACCACCTACGAGCAGTACTTC. Encoded protein: CSVEDLLASGTTYEQYF.

The table lists this clonotype with a few counts. The chain has TRBV7-2 and TRBJ2-3; 8 positions match TRBD1. J lost 6 bases, V lost 1 base, and 6 bases had no gene match. The CDR3 is made up of 15 amino acids. Germline lookup yields CDR1 SGHTA and CDR2 FQGNSA. The CDR3 DNA follows: TGTGCCAGCAGCTTAGGGGGACAGGACTCGGATACGCAGTATTTT. Translation: CASSLGGQDSDTQYF.

The rearrangement uses TRBV9 and TRBJ1-3; no firm D call. Germline CDR1 SGDLS, CDR2 YYNGEE. V gave up 3 bases and J gave up 0 bases, with 7 bases separating them. There are 14 residues in the CDR3. Here the CDR3 DNA reads TGTGCCAGCAGCGCATCAGACTCTGGAAACACCATATATTTT. Translated, it gives CASSASDSGNTIYF.

The sample holds a few counts of this clonotype. This chain joins TRBV18 and TRBJ2-2, with TRBD2 matching over 8 bases. V shed 5 bases and J 1 base; nucleotides not matched to a gene: 9. This CDR3 is built from 17 residues. In germline, CDR1 is KGHSH, CDR2 LQKENI. The CDR3 DNA reads TGTGCCAGCTCATCAGGCGGGAGGCGACGGAACACCGGGGAGCTGTTTTTT. It translates to CASSSGGRRRNTGELFF.

The V and J genes are TRBV5-1 and TRBJ2-1; 7 nucleotides match TRBD1. From germline, CDR1 is SGHRS and CDR2 YFSETQ. J gave up 2 bases and V 4 bases, and 6 bases lay outside the gene matches. The CDR3 is made up of 15 amino acids. The CDR3, as DNA: TGCGCCAGCAGCGTGTGGACAGGAACCTACAATGAGCAGTTCTTC. This gives the protein CASSVWTGTYNEQFF.

A few counts support this clonotype. The J gene is TRBJ2-7, the V gene TRBV7-2, with 7 positions matching TRBD2. This CDR3 contains 16 residues. CDR1 is SGHTA and CDR2 is FQGNSA in the germline V gene. V gave up 5 bases and J gave up 3 bases; unmatched junction bases: 13. CDR3 sequence: CASSPDETSLSYEQYF. The CDR3 DNA sequence: TGTGCCAGCAGCCCAGATGAGACTAGCCTCAGCTACGAGCAGTACTTC.

This chain uses TRBV20-1 with TRBJ1-6, with unresolved D. Germline V gene sequence: CDR1 DFQATT, CDR2 SNEGSKA (reference sequence). The CDR3 runs to 15 residues. V lost 5 bases, J lost 0 bases, and 11 bases lay in between. The CDR3 spells CSAVRALSYNSPLHF. CDR3 DNA sequence: TGCAGTGCTGTAAGGGCTCTCTCCTATAATTCACCCCTCCACTTT.

J is TRBJ2-5 and V is TRBV7-2; D perhaps matches TRBD1 (5 bases). Germline assignment: CDR1 SGHTA and CDR2 FQGNSA. The CDR3 is 14 residues long. V lost 5 bases to trimming and J lost 4 bases, with 14 bases between them. CDR3 protein: CASSRGPRGETQYF. DNA of the CDR3: TGTGCCAGCAGCAGAGGCCCAAGGGGAGAGACCCAGTACTTC. The whole variable domain, filled in from reference TRBV7-2 and TRBJ2-5, reads GAGVSQSPSNKVTEKGKDVELRCDPISGHTALYWYRQSLGQGLEFLIYFQGNSAPDKSGLPSDRFSAERTGGSVSTLTIQRTQQEDSAVYLCASSRGPRGETQYFGPGTRLLVL.

This clonotype was picked up a small number of times. CDR3 sequence reads: CASSLGPLAGDHNEQFF. DNA for the CDR3: TGTGCCAGCAGCTTAGGGCCGCTAGCGGGGGACCACAATGAGCAGTTCTTC. The chain joins TRBV7-9 to TRBJ2-1, with TRBD2 identical over 10 bases. V trimming: 1 base; J trimming: 5 bases; junction bases outside the gene matches: 8. Looked up from germline, CDR1 is SEHNR and CDR2 is FQNEAQ (reference sequence). CDR3 length: 17 residues. Looking up the rest from reference TRBV7-9 and TRBJ2-1 gives the full variable domain: DTGVSQNPRHKITKRGQNVTFRCDPISEHNRLYWYRQTLGQGPEFLTYFQNEAQLEKSRLLSDRFSAERPKGSFSTLEIQRTEQGDSAMYLCASSLGPLAGDHNEQFFGPGTRLTVL.

CDR3 nucleotide sequence: TGTGCCACCAGTGACCCCCGGACTAGCGGGGACTCTGGGGCCAACGTCCTGACTTTC. Amino acids: CATSDPRTSGDSGANVLTF. The chain joins TRBV24-1 to TRBJ2-6; TRBD2 matches at 12 bases. CDR1 is KGHDR and CDR2 is SFDVKD in the germline V gene. The CDR3 length is 19 residues. The V and J ends lost 4 bases and 0 bases, in that order; junction bases with no gene match: 6.

CDR3 loop: CARSLGLLCRALSYNEQFF. CDR3 bases: TGTGCCAGGAGCCTCGGGCTCCTCTGCCGGGCCCTCTCCTACAATGAGCAGTTCTTC. This chain connects TRBV28 to TRBJ2-1, with D unresolved. Germline loops: CDR1 MDHEN, CDR2 SYDVKM. Deletions cut 9 bases from V and 0 bases from J, with 27 bases between. The CDR3 is made up of 19 amino acids. The complete variable domain, with remaining parts taken from reference TRBV28 and TRBJ2-1, reads DVKVTQSSRYLVKRTGEKVFLECVQDMDHENMFWYRQDPGLGLRLIYFSYDVKMKEKGDIPEGYSVSREKKERFSLILESASTNQTSMYLCARSLGLLCRALSYNEQFFGPGTRLTVL.

This clonotype was found a few times. The chain combines TRBV20-1 with TRBJ2-2, with 7 bases fitting TRBD2. CDR1 DFQATT and CDR2 SNEGSKA come from the germline V gene (reference sequence). This CDR3 has 15 amino acids. The ends lost 8 bases at V and 2 bases at J; junction bases unmatched: 11. Here the CDR3 DNA reads TGCAGTACCCCTGGGACTAAACCCAACACCGGGGAGCTGTTTTTT. This sequence encodes CSTPGTKPNTGELFF.

The chain employs TRBV20-1 and TRBJ2-1, with TRBD2 matching 7 bases. Trimming cost V 7 bases and J 10 bases; bases outside gene matches: 28. This CDR3 has 18 residues. Germline loops: CDR1 DFQATT, CDR2 SNEGSKA (reference sequence). In nucleotides, the CDR3 is TGCAGTGTCCCGACCTCCCGACGACCGGGACTAAAGGGAGGAGAGCAGTTCTTC. As protein: CSVPTSRRPGLKGGEQFF.

This clonotype has just a few counts. The chain recombines TRBV15 with TRBJ2-7, with 7 positions matching TRBD2. The trim removed 6 bases at V and 0 bases at J, leaving 11 bases unmatched. Germline loops: CDR1 LNHNV, CDR2 YYDKDF (reference sequence). This CDR3 region has 16 residues. CDR3 sequence (DNA): TGTGCCACCAGTTGGGACCTAGCGGAGGCCTCCTACGAGCAGTACTTC. Its translation: CATSWDLAEASYEQYF.

In this sample, this clonotype turned up many times. The chain couples TRBV20-1 to TRBJ2-7; 9 positions match TRBD2. V lost 5 bases, J lost 3 bases, and 11 bases stayed unmatched. Germline CDR1 and CDR2: DFQATT and SNEGSKA (reference sequence). The CDR3 covers 15 residues. The CDR3 region is CSAPNTGLAFYEQYF. The DNA of the CDR3 is TGCAGTGCTCCCAACACGGGACTAGCCTTCTACGAGCAGTACTTC.

This clonotype was observed a handful of times. This chain links TRBV21-1 with TRBJ2-3; the table's D gene call, TRBD1, was not cross checked with the DNA. TRBV21-1 is classified as a pseudogene. The CDR3 length is 16 residues. The CDR3 DNA is TGTGCCAGCCCACGGGACGGACGAGGCTCCACAGATACGCAGTATTTT. Translated: CASPRDGRGSTDTQYF.